The T cell receptor (beta chain) described here comes from a study of molecular identifiers for immune sequencing clone quantification. On this clonotype: A much larger clonotype is one base distant, so this may be a read error. No conserved phenylalanine or tryptophan ends this CDR3, so it is likely a read error.

Sorting captured naive CD8 T cells as CD8+CD4-CCR7+CD45RA+. Trimming removed 3 bases at V and 8 bases at J, with 10 bases between. The CDR3 runs to 12 residues. Germline V gene data show CDR1 as SNHLY and CDR2 as FYNNEI. Previously published methods and listed TCR primers were used for the bulk TCR libraries. Each CDR3 protein gets one entry after TCRdb re-called the PCR reads with MiXCR. The data contain about 510,000 distinct CDR3 sequences, over 20% of them singletons. The sequencing sample was made of naive CD8+ T cells from blood, with Jurkat cell RNA spiked in. Subset defined: FACS-sorted CD8+CD4-CCR7+CD45RA+ naive T cells. This chain links TRBV2 with TRBJ1-1; D ambiguous. This receptor was identified in a human donor in good health. Some libraries in this study had Jurkat cell RNA spiked in. The CDR3 protein is CASSDWTLEAFS. DNA for the CDR3: TGTGCCAGCAGTGATTGGACTCTAGAAGCTTTCTCT.